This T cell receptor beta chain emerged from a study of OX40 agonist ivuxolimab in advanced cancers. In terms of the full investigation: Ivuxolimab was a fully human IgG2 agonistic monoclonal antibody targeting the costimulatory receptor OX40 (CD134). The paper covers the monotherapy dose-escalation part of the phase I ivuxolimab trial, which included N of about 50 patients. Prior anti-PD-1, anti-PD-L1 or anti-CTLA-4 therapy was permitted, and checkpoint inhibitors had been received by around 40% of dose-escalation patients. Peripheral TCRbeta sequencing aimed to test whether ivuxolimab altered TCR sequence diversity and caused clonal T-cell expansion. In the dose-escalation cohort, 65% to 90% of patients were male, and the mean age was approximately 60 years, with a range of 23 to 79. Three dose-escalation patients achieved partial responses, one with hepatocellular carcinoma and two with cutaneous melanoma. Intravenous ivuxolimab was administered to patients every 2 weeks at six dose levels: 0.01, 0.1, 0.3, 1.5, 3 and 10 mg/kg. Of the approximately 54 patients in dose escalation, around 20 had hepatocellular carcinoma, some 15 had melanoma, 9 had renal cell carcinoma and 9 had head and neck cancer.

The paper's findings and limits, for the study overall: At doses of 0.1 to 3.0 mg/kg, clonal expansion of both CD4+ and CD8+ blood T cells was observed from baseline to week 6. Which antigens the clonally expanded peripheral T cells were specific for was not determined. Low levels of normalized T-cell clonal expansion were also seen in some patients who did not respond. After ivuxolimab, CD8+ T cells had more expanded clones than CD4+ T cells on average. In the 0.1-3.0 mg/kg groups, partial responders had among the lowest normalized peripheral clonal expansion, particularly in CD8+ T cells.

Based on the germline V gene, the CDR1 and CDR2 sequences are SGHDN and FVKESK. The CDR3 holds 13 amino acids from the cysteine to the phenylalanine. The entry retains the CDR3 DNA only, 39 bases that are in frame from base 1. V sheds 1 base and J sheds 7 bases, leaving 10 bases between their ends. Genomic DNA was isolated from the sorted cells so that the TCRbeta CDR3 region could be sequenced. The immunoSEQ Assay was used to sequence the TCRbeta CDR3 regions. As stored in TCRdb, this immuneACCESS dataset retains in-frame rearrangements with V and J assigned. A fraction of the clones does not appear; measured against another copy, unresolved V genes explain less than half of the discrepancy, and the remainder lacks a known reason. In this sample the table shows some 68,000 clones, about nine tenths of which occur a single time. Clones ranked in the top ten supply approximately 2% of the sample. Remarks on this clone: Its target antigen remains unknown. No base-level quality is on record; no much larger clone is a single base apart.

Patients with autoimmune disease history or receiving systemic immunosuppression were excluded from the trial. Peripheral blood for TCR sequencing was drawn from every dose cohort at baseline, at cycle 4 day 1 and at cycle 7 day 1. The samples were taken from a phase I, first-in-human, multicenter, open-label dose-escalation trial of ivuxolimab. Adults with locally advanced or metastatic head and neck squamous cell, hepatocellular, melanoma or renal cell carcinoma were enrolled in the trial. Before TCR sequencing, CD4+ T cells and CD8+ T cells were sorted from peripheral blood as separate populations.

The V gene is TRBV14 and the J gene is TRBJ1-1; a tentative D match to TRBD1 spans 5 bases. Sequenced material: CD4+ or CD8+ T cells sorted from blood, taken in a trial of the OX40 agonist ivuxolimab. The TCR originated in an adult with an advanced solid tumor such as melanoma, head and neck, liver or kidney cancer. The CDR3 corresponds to CASSQARGFEAFF. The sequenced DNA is TGTGCCAGCAGCCAAGCTAGGGGATTTGAAGCTTTCTTT.